The 5 T cell receptor beta chains in this list originate from one sample, sequenced in a study of CD8+ T cells in alopecia areata. RNA extraction and reverse transcription yielded cDNA as sequencing template. Measured with immunoSEQ multiplex PCR; TCRdb has only the in-frame clones, and not every one. The data show around 190,000 clones, around three fifths seen once. Treatment reported: oral pan-JAK inhibitor, 5-10 mg twice daily. The sample consisted of CD4+ T cells sorted from blood, taken at week 4, from a patient treated with tofacitinib. The receptors come from a human donor with alopecia areata.

The chain employs TRBV11-2 and TRBJ2-1; D gene uncertain. V was trimmed by 1 base and J by 9 bases, leaving 10 bases between them. The CDR3 is made up of 13 amino acids. Germline values: CDR1 SGHAT, CDR2 FQNNGV. The CDR3 DNA is TGTGCCAGCAGCTTAGTTTCTGTCCGTGAGCAGTTCTTC. Its protein product is CASSLVSVREQFF.

The V and J genes are TRBV29-1 and TRBJ2-2; 8 bases match TRBD1. The V gene end was trimmed by 6 bases and the J gene end by 8 bases; junction bases not matched to a gene: 5. Germline-derived CDR1 and CDR2 are SQVTM and ANQGSEA. CDR3 length equals 12 residues. The CDR3 nucleotides read TGCAGCGTCGGACAGGGTTTGGGGGAGCTGTTTTTT. Translating it yields CSVGQGLGELFF.

The chain is built from TRBV5-1 and TRBJ2-1, with D unresolved. V gave up 2 bases and J gave up 0 bases, with 6 bases separating them. The CDR3 totals 14 residues. CDR1 and CDR2 from the germline V gene are SGHRS and YFSETQ. The CDR3 bases are TGCGCCAGCAGCTTACAGAGCTCCTACAATGAGCAGTTCTTC. This codes for CASSLQSSYNEQFF.

This chain uses TRBV7-2 with TRBJ1-1, with no clear D. This CDR3 spans 13 amino acids. Germline CDR1 SGHTA, CDR2 FQGNSA. The ends were cut back, 3 bases at V and 1 base at J, with 6 bases in the middle. For the CDR3, the DNA is TGTGCCAGCAGCTTGAACAGGAACACTGAAGCTTTCTTT. Protein product: CASSLNRNTEAFF.

To note about this clone: Different DNA sequences within this sample yield the same CDR3. The rearrangement uses TRBV6-5 and TRBJ2-5, with TRBD2 matching 7 bases. CDR3 size: 14 residues. Germline V gene data show CDR1 as MNHEY and CDR2 as SVGAGI. Trimming took 0 bases from V and 4 from J; bases not matched to a gene: 2. The CDR3 reads CASSYSTGGETQYF. For the CDR3, the DNA is TGTGCCAGCAGTTACTCGACGGGGGGAGAGACCCAGTACTTC.